The sequence of this T cell receptor (beta chain) was determined in a study of blood T cell repertoires in COVID-19. While infection was still active, Seattle patients were enrolled and then followed longitudinally. In the original workflow: Estimated nucleated cell counts came from reference gene primer amplification. The data were produced by immunoSEQ multiplex PCR, yet TCRdb's version contains in-frame clones alone and is incomplete. V, J and clone size were drawn from that table, and D and trimming were deduced from the DNA. The table lists hundreds of thousands of clones, roughly 76% of them singletons. The CDR3 is made up of 14 amino acids. With 3 bases removed from V and 2 bases from J, the gap between germline ends came to 9 bases. CDR1 and CDR2 from the germline V gene are SGHAT and FQNNGV.

The TCR was taken from a woman of 80 years or more with COVID-19, enrolled during active disease. The gene calls are TRBV11-2 and TRBJ2-3, with D tentatively TRBD2 (6 bases). Sequencing was done on a sample of peripheral blood. Here the CDR3 DNA reads TGTGCCAGCAGCTTCTGGGGGGTCACAGATACGCAGTATTTT. The encoded protein is CASSFWGVTDTQYF.